This T cell receptor beta chain stems from a study of T cell responses to AZD1222 COVID-19 vaccine. Study-wide results and caveats: White British donors predominated, females outnumbered males, and clonal diversity was possibly underestimated. The number of AZD1222 recipients seropositive at baseline was only 5 to 7.

The CDR3 is 13 amino acids. Per the germline V gene, CDR1 is LGHDT and CDR2 is YNNKEL (reference sequence). Between the trimmed V and J ends, which lost 4 bases and 4 bases, there was a span of 11 bases. Libraries were prepared by immunoSEQ multiplex PCR; TCRdb keeps only in-frame clonotypes and omits some of them. In the table there are about 140,000 clones, more than 90% of which are singletons. Comment on this clone: Its cognate antigen is unknown.

The sequencing here drew on peripheral blood, taken on day 0 of AZD1222 vaccination. This receptor was identified in an adult in good health. J is TRBJ2-7 and V is TRBV3-1 (or the pseudogene TRBV3-2); possible D gene TRBD2, 6 bases. CDR3 coding DNA: TGTGCCAGCAGCCCAGGGCGGGGATACGAGCAGTACTTC. This sequence encodes CASSPGRGYEQYF.